This entry lists 29 T cell receptor beta chains sequenced from one sample in a study of blood T cell repertoires in COVID-19. Produced via immunoSEQ multiplex PCR; TCRdb's table is partial and in-frame only. The sample carries approximately 300,000 clones, about nine tenths recorded once. Material for sequencing was PBMCs or T cells enriched from blood (not recorded which). The receptors originated from a woman aged 18-35 years who had recovered from COVID-19.

Comment on this clone: The sample has other DNA sequences that encode this CDR3 too. CDR3 sequence: CASSPPGGETQYF. The CDR3 DNA reads TGTGCCAGCTCACCACCGGGGGGGGAGACCCAGTACTTC. The rearrangement joins TRBV18 to TRBJ2-5; 7 nucleotides match TRBD2. In germline, CDR1 is KGHSH, CDR2 LQKENI. This CDR3 has 13 amino acids. Trimming removed 0 bases from V and 5 bases from J; junction bases left unmatched: 0.

Of note for this clone: The identical CDR3 is also encoded by other nucleotide sequences in the sample. The chain couples TRBV15 to TRBJ1-3; TRBD1 might be the D (6 bases). CDR1 and CDR2 (germline): LNHNV, YYDKDF (reference sequence). This CDR3 region has 15 residues. V dropped 0 bases and J dropped 2 bases, with 8 bases sitting between them. The CDR3 sequence is CATSRDRGAGNTIYF. In DNA form, the CDR3 reads TGTGCCACCAGCAGAGACAGGGGAGCTGGAAACACCATATATTTT.

The gene calls are TRBV19 and TRBJ1-6; no reliable D call. Germline V gene lookup returns CDR1 LNHDA and CDR2 SQIVND (reference sequence). V dropped 4 bases and J dropped 6 bases, with 10 bases sitting between them. There are 14 residues in the CDR3. CDR3 loop: CASSTVGRNSPLHF. CDR3 in DNA: TGTGCCAGTAGTACGGTTGGGCGTAATTCACCCCTCCACTTT.

The chain uses TRBV19 and TRBJ1-1; no reliable D call. From germline, CDR1 is LNHDA and CDR2 SQIVND (reference sequence). This CDR3 has 13 amino acids. Trimming stripped 6 bases from V and 0 bases from J, with 8 bases between. The CDR3 DNA reads as TGTGCCAGTAGGCGGACTATGAACACTGAAGCTTTCTTT. Translation gives CASRRTMNTEAFF.

The chain is built from TRBV6-4 and TRBJ2-3, with 10 bases that match TRBD2. Germline loops: CDR1 MRHNA, CDR2 SNTAGT. V lost 5 bases to trimming and J lost 4 bases; unmatched junction nucleotides: 6. The CDR3 is 15 amino acids. CDR3 residues: CASSPAGGAADTQYF. CDR3 nucleotide sequence: TGTGCCAGCAGTCCAGCGGGGGGGGCAGCAGATACGCAGTATTTT.

This chain joins TRBV12-3 or TRBV12-4 and TRBJ1-5; D uncertain. Trimming took 4 bases from V and 5 from J, leaving 6 bases between them. This CDR3 has 12 residues. CDR3 nucleotides: TGTGCCAGCAGTTCGACATATCAGCCCCAGCATTTT. Protein sequence: CASSSTYQPQHF.

The chain joins TRBV30 to TRBJ1-6; D is undetermined. The germline V gene encodes CDR1 GTSNPN and CDR2 SVGIG (reference sequence). The CDR3 runs 15 residues. Trimming removed 0 bases at V and 7 bases at J, with 13 bases between. The CDR3 bases are TGTGCCTGGAGTGTACTTTTGGAGTACAATTCACCCCTCCACTTT. It encodes CAWSVLLEYNSPLHF.

The chain is built from TRBV13 and TRBJ2-3; a possible D gene is TRBD2 (5 bases). V was pared by 5 bases and J by 3 bases, with 18 bases between. The germline gives CDR1 PRHDT, CDR2 FYEKMQ (reference sequence). The length of the CDR3 is 16 residues. This CDR3 is CASSPQGSGETDTQYF. CDR3 coding DNA: TGTGCCAGCAGCCCCCAAGGGAGCGGCGAAACAGATACGCAGTATTTT.

V usage is TRBV25-1 and J usage is TRBJ2-3; no clear D gene. The CDR3 loop spans 16 amino acids. Deletions cut 2 bases from V and 5 bases from J, with 17 bases between. Germline CDR1 MGHDK, CDR2 SYGVNS. The CDR3 DNA reads TGTGCCAGCAGTGAACCCCCCAGCCGCGGAAAAGATACGCAGTATTTT. Its translation is CASSEPPSRGKDTQYF. The full variable domain, its missing parts supplied by reference TRBV25-1 and TRBJ2-3, is EADIYQTPRYLVIGTGKKITLECSQTMGHDKMYWYQQDPGMELHLIHYSYGVNSTEKGDLSSESTVSRIRTEHFPLTLESARPSHTSQYLCASSEPPSRGKDTQYFGPGTRLTVL.

V and J are TRBV28 and TRBJ2-7; 11 bases agree with TRBD2. Germline V CDR1 and CDR2: MDHEN, SYDVKM. CDR3 length equals 15 residues. The V segment lost 7 bases and the J segment 3 bases; nucleotides outside the gene matches: 8. This chain's CDR3 is CASTPGLAEFYEQYF. CDR3 in DNA: TGTGCCAGCACCCCGGGACTAGCGGAGTTCTACGAGCAGTACTTC.

The chain couples TRBV5-1 to TRBJ2-2; perhaps TRBD1 as D (6 bases). Per the germline V gene, CDR1 is SGHRS and CDR2 is YFSETQ. V gave up 4 bases and J gave up 7 bases, with 11 bases separating them. This CDR3 is built from 13 residues. The DNA of the CDR3 is TGCGCCAGCAGCCCGGACAGCTACGGGGAGCTGTTTTTT. Translating gives CASSPDSYGELFF.

This clone is a singleton in its sample. This chain joins TRBV10-3 and TRBJ1-1; D not certain. Germline CDR1 is ENHRY and CDR2 is SYGVKD. Trimming took off 2 bases at V and 4 bases at J, with 8 bases between the two ends. This CDR3 is 13 amino acids long. The CDR3 DNA reads as TGTGCCATCAGTGAGGCCCTCGGCACTGAAGCTTTCTTT. This encodes CAISEALGTEAFF.

The rearrangement joins TRBV9 to TRBJ1-1; 8 bases fit TRBD1. The CDR3 has 14 amino acids. Germline CDR1 is SGDLS and CDR2 is YYNGEE. The trim removed 3 bases at V and 6 bases at J, leaving 7 bases unmatched. The CDR3 sequence: CASSAGQGVPEAFF. CDR3 in DNA: TGTGCCAGCAGCGCCGGACAGGGAGTTCCTGAAGCTTTCTTT.

The V call is TRBV30, the J call TRBJ2-1; 15 positions agree with TRBD2. Germline values: CDR1 GTSNPN, CDR2 SVGIG (reference sequence). The ends lost 0 bases at V and 10 bases at J; junction bases unmatched: 1. The CDR3 runs to 14 residues. The CDR3 protein is CAWSVGLAGGEQFF. DNA of the CDR3: TGTGCCTGGAGTGTGGGACTAGCGGGGGGCGAGCAGTTCTTC.

The CDR3 region has the DNA TGCGCCAGCAGCTTGACATCCGGGACAGTAGGTGAAAAACTGTTTTTT. Residues: CASSLTSGTVGEKLFF. V gene TRBV5-1 combines with J gene TRBJ1-4, with TRBD1 matching 7 bases. The CDR3 consists of 16 residues. The J segment lost 7 bases and the V segment lost 1 base, leaving 10 bases of the junction unmatched. Per the germline V gene, CDR1 is SGHRS and CDR2 is YFSETQ.

V and J are TRBV5-8 and TRBJ2-2; 9 bases are shared with TRBD2. CDR1 is SGHTS and CDR2 is YDEGEE in the germline V gene. The ends lost 4 bases at V and 5 bases at J; junction bases unmatched: 15. This CDR3 contains 18 residues. The CDR3 DNA is TGTGCCAGCAGCCGAATAGCGGGAGATATTTCGGGAACCGGGGAGCTGTTTTTT. This codes for CASSRIAGDISGTGELFF.

This clone was counted once. The chain has TRBV5-1 and TRBJ2-3, with 10 bases that match TRBD2. CDR3 size: 15 residues. Losses at the gene ends were 0 bases for V and 4 bases for J; bases not matched to a gene: 2. Germline CDR1 reads SGHRS; CDR2 reads YFSETQ. The CDR3 loop is CASSLVGTSADTQYF. CDR3 DNA sequence: TGCGCCAGCAGCTTGGTGGGGACTAGCGCAGATACGCAGTATTTT.

The chain recombines TRBV6-6 with TRBJ2-7; 7 nucleotides line up with TRBD2. The CDR3 length is 14 residues. V lost 5 bases and J lost 1; bases outside the gene matches: 5. Germline loops: CDR1 MNHNY, CDR2 SVGAGI (reference sequence). The CDR3 nucleotides are TGTGCCAGCAGTCCGGTGGGGGGGTCCTACGAGCAGTACTTC. This codes for CASSPVGGSYEQYF.

This clone showed up just once. In DNA form, the CDR3 reads TGTGCCTGGTCTGGCGGGAGGGCCGCTCGGGAGACCCAGTACTTC. Encoded protein: CAWSGGRAARETQYF. The chain joins TRBV30 to TRBJ2-5; 9 positions match TRBD2. J lost 5 bases, V lost 5 bases, and 12 bases had no gene match. CDR1 is GTSNPN and CDR2 is SVGIG in the germline V gene (reference sequence). CDR3 size: 15 residues.

A few counts support this clone. The rearrangement joins TRBV6-4 to TRBJ2-1, with 10 bases identical to TRBD1. The trim removed 5 bases at V and 1 base at J, leaving 2 bases unmatched. This CDR3 is 15 amino acids long. Germline V gene lookup returns CDR1 MRHNA and CDR2 SNTAGT. The CDR3 here is CASSMGQGSYNEQFF. Here the CDR3 DNA reads TGTGCCAGCAGTATGGGACAGGGGTCCTACAATGAGCAGTTCTTC.

The J gene is TRBJ2-1, the V gene TRBV7-9, with 9 positions matching TRBD1. This CDR3 spans 14 amino acids. The V and J ends lost 7 bases and 4 bases, in that order; junction bases with no gene match: 5. Germline-derived CDR1 and CDR2 are SEHNR and FQNEAQ (reference sequence). CDR3 DNA: TGTGCCAGCATCGCACAGGGGGCTTACAATGAGCAGTTCTTC. Encoded protein: CASIAQGAYNEQFF.

The chain employs TRBV6-1 and TRBJ2-6, with D tentatively TRBD2 (5 bases). CDR1 is MNHNS, CDR2 SASEGT, per germline. This CDR3 has 18 residues. V dropped 2 bases and J dropped 4 bases, with 18 bases sitting between them. The CDR3 sequence is CASSEIRGHASGANVLTF. CDR3 coding DNA: TGTGCCAGCAGTGAAATCCGGGGTCATGCTTCCGGGGCCAACGTCCTGACTTTC.

This clone turned up a few times. CDR3 sequence (DNA): TGTGCCAGCAGCCAAGACAGAAATAGCAATCAGCCCCAGCATTTT. Translating it yields CASSQDRNSNQPQHF. V is TRBV3-1 (or the pseudogene TRBV3-2) and J is TRBJ1-5; unclear D gene. Deletions cut 0 bases from V and 0 bases from J, with 6 bases between. The CDR3 is made up of 15 amino acids. Per the germline V gene, CDR1 is LGHDT and CDR2 is YNNKEL (reference sequence).

This clone was recorded a few times. The rearrangement links TRBV27 to TRBJ1-1; D remains unclear. The V gene's germline CDR1 is MNHEY and CDR2 SMNVEV (reference sequence). With 5 bases removed from V and 0 bases from J, the gap between germline ends came to 13 bases. The CDR3 spans 15 residues. Here the CDR3 DNA reads TGTGCCAGCAGTCGGTCGTCCAGGATGAACACTGAAGCTTTCTTT. It specifies CASSRSSRMNTEAFF.

V usage is TRBV5-4 and J usage is TRBJ1-2; 7 bases fit TRBD1. CDR3 size: 15 residues. The ends lost 4 bases at V and 3 bases at J; junction bases unmatched: 9. The germline V gene has CDR1 SGHNT and CDR2 YYREEE (reference sequence). CDR3 protein: CASSPVSQGYYGYTF. As DNA, the CDR3 is TGTGCCAGCAGCCCAGTATCACAGGGGTACTATGGCTACACCTTC. Filled out from reference TRBV5-4 and TRBJ1-2, the complete variable domain reads ETGVTQSPTHLIKTRGQQVTLRCSSQSGHNTVSWYQQALGQGPQFIFQYYREEENGRGNFPPRFSGLQFPNYSSELNVNALELDDSALYLCASSPVSQGYYGYTFGSGTRLTVV.

The chain is built from TRBV5-1 and TRBJ1-1; D possibly corresponds to TRBD1 (6 bases). Germline values: CDR1 SGHRS, CDR2 YFSETQ. Deletions cut 1 base from V and 6 bases from J, with 10 bases between. The CDR3 consists of 13 residues. CDR3 protein: CASSLRTAAEAFF. CDR3 in DNA: TGCGCCAGCAGCTTGCGGACAGCAGCTGAAGCTTTCTTT. Full variable domain (remainder filled in from reference TRBV5-1 and TRBJ1-1): KAGVTQTPRYLIKTRGQQVTLSCSPISGHRSVSWYQQTPGQGLQFLFEYFSETQRNKGNFPGRFSGRQFSNSRSEMNVSTLELGDSALYLCASSLRTAAEAFFGQGTRLTVV.

The J gene is TRBJ1-2, the V gene TRBV19; a weak D match, TRBD1 (6 bases). The CDR3 is 20 amino acids. CDR1 is LNHDA, CDR2 SQIVND, per germline (reference sequence). Trimming cost V 7 bases and J 0 bases, with 30 bases left between them. For the CDR3, the DNA is TGTGCCAGTACCCAGAAAGGGGGAGTGACCCTCGAGGGACCTAACTATGGCTACACCTTC. As protein: CASTQKGGVTLEGPNYGYTF.

The chain has TRBV2 and TRBJ2-2, with TRBD2 matching over 12 bases. This CDR3 is built from 17 residues. Germline trimming cut 3 bases from V and 3 bases from J; bases unmatched to any gene: 5. Germline V gene data show CDR1 as SNHLY and CDR2 as FYNNEI. This CDR3 is CASSDASGRADTGELFF. The CDR3, as DNA: TGTGCCAGCAGTGATGCTAGCGGGAGGGCCGACACCGGGGAGCTGTTTTTT.

This clone has a handful of counts. In the same sample, other DNA sequences code for this CDR3. CDR3 sequence reads: CASSVGGGAYNEQFF. In DNA form, the CDR3 reads TGTGCCAGCAGCGTAGGCGGGGGCGCCTACAATGAGCAGTTCTTC. V is TRBV9 and J is TRBJ2-1, with a possible D match to TRBD2 (7 bases). CDR3 length: 15 residues. Germline V lookup: CDR1 SGDLS, CDR2 YYNGEE. Between the trimmed V and J ends, which lost 0 bases and 2 bases, there was a span of 9 bases. Full variable domain (outside the CDR3, taken from reference TRBV9 and TRBJ2-1): DSGVTQTPKHLITATGQRVTLRCSPRSGDLSVYWYQQSLDQGLQFLIQYYNGEERAKGNILERFSAQQFPDLHSELNLSSLELGDSALYFCASSVGGGAYNEQFFGPGTRLTVL.